This paragraph reports one T cell receptor (beta chain). Its matching antigen is unknown. The CDR3 loop spans 13 amino acids. V gave up 8 bases and J gave up 3 bases, with 17 bases separating them. Germline loops: CDR1 DFQATT, CDR2 SNEGSKA (reference sequence). TCRdb re-analysed the 5' RACE reads in MiXCR, keeping a single row per CDR3 protein. The data contain nearly 250,000 distinct CDR3 sequences, approximately 15% of them singletons. This record comes from a study of T-cell memory formation after mild COVID-19. Looking at the study overall: In these data, TCR clusters were largely donor specific. Regarding the study as a whole: Contracting clones from day 15 to 85 had balanced CD4/CD8; later expanders favoured CD4+.

Specimen: PBMCs or a T cell subset sorted from them (not recorded which). The sequence was collected from an adult woman who had mild COVID-19 (a few samples of this study predate the infection). Cell type and time point are not known. This chain joins TRBV20-1 and TRBJ2-7; D may be TRBD1 (6 bases). The CDR3, as DNA: TGCAGTTTCAGGTCCGCAGGGGTCTACGAGCAGTACTTC. Translating gives CSFRSAGVYEQYF.